This passage covers 24 T cell receptor beta chains from one sample sequenced in a study of human T cells and chemical hapten exposure. TCRdb re-analysed the RACE reads in MiXCR, keeping a single row per CDR3 protein. The data hold approximately 95,000 distinct CDR3 sequences, with around 10% observed a single time. The time point is: patch test 2, 6 weeks after DPC sensitization. Treatment: therapeutic diphenylcyclopropenone sensitization with weekly scalp DPC. Sequences were derived from whole blood, sampled in connection with sensitization to the hapten diphenylcyclopropenone (DPC). All receptors come from a woman aged 40 to 55 with alopecia areata. Some clones in this sample may be carry-over from other donors' samples.

There are a few counts of this clonotype. The chain recombines TRBV5-6 with TRBJ2-1, with 10 bases aligning to TRBD2. Germline trimming cut 2 bases from V and 14 bases from J; bases unmatched to any gene: 10. The V gene's germline CDR1 is SGHDT and CDR2 YYEEEE. The CDR3 covers 14 residues. CDR3 in amino acids: CASSFSGGAVRKFF. CDR3 nucleotide sequence: TGTGCCAGCAGCTTCAGCGGGGGGGCGGTGAGAAAGTTCTTC.

This clonotype is a singleton in its sample. The J gene is TRBJ1-1, the V gene TRBV7-9; D is uncertain. V was trimmed by 5 bases and J by 6 bases, leaving 16 bases between them. The CDR3 runs 14 residues. The germline V gene encodes CDR1 SEHNR and CDR2 FQNEAQ (reference sequence). The CDR3, as DNA: TGTGCCAGCAGCCCCCCTTATCTGAGCGCTGAAGCTTTCTTT. This gives the protein CASSPPYLSAEAFF.

In this sample, this clonotype turned up a few times. This chain joins TRBV6-5 and TRBJ1-6; TRBD1 might be the D (5 bases). CDR1 is MNHEY, CDR2 SVGAGI, per germline. The CDR3 is made up of 15 amino acids. Between the trimmed V and J ends, which lost 0 bases and 9 bases, there was a span of 12 bases. This CDR3 reads CASSYSAGSPSPLHF. CDR3 sequence (DNA): TGTGCCAGCAGTTACTCTGCAGGGTCTCCTTCACCCCTCCACTTT.

This CDR3 reads CASSHSYAGTNEQYF. CDR3 sequence (DNA): TGTGCCAGCAGTCACTCCTACGCCGGGACCAACGAGCAGTACTTC. V gene TRBV28 combines with J gene TRBJ2-7, with D possibly called TRBD1 or TRBD2 (5 bases each). V lost 5 bases, J lost 5 bases, and 19 bases lay in between. Germline V lookup: CDR1 MDHEN, CDR2 SYDVKM. This CDR3 is built from 15 residues.

There are a few counts of this clonotype. The genes are TRBV6-5 and TRBJ2-7, with D tentatively TRBD2 (6 bases). The CDR3 length is 15 residues. V was trimmed by 2 bases and J by 3 bases, leaving 14 bases between them. Germline assignment: CDR1 MNHEY and CDR2 SVGAGI. The chain's CDR3 is CASSYRESGSYEQYF. In DNA, the CDR3 is TGTGCCAGCAGTTACCGGGAGTCAGGGAGCTACGAGCAGTACTTC.

The V and J genes are TRBV25-1 and TRBJ1-6; perhaps TRBD1 as D (5 bases). V lost 5 bases, J lost 9 bases, and 17 bases lay in between. Germline loops: CDR1 MGHDK, CDR2 SYGVNS. This CDR3 has 15 residues. CDR3 sequence reads: CASSPWGGNVSPLHF. In nucleotides, the CDR3 is TGTGCCAGCAGTCCCTGGGGGGGGAATGTTTCACCCCTCCACTTT.

This clonotype was observed many times. The chain employs TRBV24-1 and TRBJ1-1; D is perhaps TRBD1 (5 bases). Germline V CDR1 and CDR2: KGHDR, SFDVKD. This CDR3 is built from 13 residues. V dropped 5 bases and J dropped 0 bases, with 6 bases sitting between them. The DNA for the CDR3 is TGTGCCACCAGTGGGGGCATGAACACTGAAGCTTTCTTT. This codes for CATSGGMNTEAFF.

This clonotype occurred a few times. This chain joins TRBV9 and TRBJ2-3, with TRBD2 matching 7 bases. CDR1 and CDR2 from the germline V gene are SGDLS and YYNGEE. The CDR3 sequence is 17 residues long. J was trimmed by 2 bases and V by 4 bases; bases with no gene match: 13. CDR3: CASSTTVASGFTDTQYF. The CDR3 nucleotides read TGTGCCAGCAGCACAACGGTGGCTAGCGGATTCACAGATACGCAGTATTTT. Full variable domain (outside the CDR3, taken from reference TRBV9 and TRBJ2-3): DSGVTQTPKHLITATGQRVTLRCSPRSGDLSVYWYQQSLDQGLQFLIQYYNGEERAKGNILERFSAQQFPDLHSELNLSSLELGDSALYFCASSTTVASGFTDTQYFGPGTRLTVL.

The V and J genes are TRBV3-1 and TRBJ1-1; unclear D gene. Trimming removed 4 bases from V and 0 bases from J, with 12 bases in between. The CDR3 runs 15 residues. Germline V gene sequence: CDR1 LGHDT, CDR2 YNNKEL (reference sequence). CDR3 nucleotide sequence: TGTGCCAGCAGCCCACCCCGGGTCCTGAACACTGAAGCTTTCTTT. Its protein is CASSPPRVLNTEAFF.

The V call is TRBV6-2 or TRBV6-3, the J call TRBJ2-1; perhaps TRBD1 as D (5 bases). Trimming left V 7 bases short and J 0 bases short, with 10 bases between. In germline, CDR1 is MNHEY, CDR2 SVGEGT. The CDR3 covers 14 residues. In DNA, the CDR3 is TGTGCCAGCACCACAGGAAGCTCCTACAATGAGCAGTTCTTC. Protein product: CASTTGSSYNEQFF.

In its sample, this clonotype was seen many times. V gene TRBV12-3 or TRBV12-4 combines with J gene TRBJ2-6; D gene unclear. There are 15 residues in the CDR3. V lost 5 bases, J lost 0 bases, and 8 bases lay in between. The CDR3, as DNA: TGTGCCAGCAGTCCGCGCCACTCTGGGGCCAACGTCCTGACTTTC. This gives the protein CASSPRHSGANVLTF.

This clonotype came up a few times. This chain joins TRBV6-5 and TRBJ2-2; D call uncertain. Germline loops: CDR1 MNHEY, CDR2 SVGAGI. The V and J ends lost 0 bases and 2 bases respectively, with 10 bases between them. This CDR3 is built from 16 residues. As DNA, the CDR3 is TGTGCCAGCAGTTACTCCACACCGCCCAACACCGGGGAGCTGTTTTTT. Translating it yields CASSYSTPPNTGELFF.

CDR3 protein: CASSDNRGEQFF. The CDR3 coding sequence is TGTGCCAGCAGTGATAACCGGGGTGAGCAGTTCTTC. The V gene is TRBV2, the J gene TRBJ2-1; D possibly corresponds to TRBD2 (5 bases). This CDR3 has 12 residues. Germline-derived CDR1 and CDR2 are SNHLY and FYNNEI. Trimming removed 3 bases at V and 9 bases at J, with 9 bases between.

This clonotype appeared many times. The J gene is TRBJ2-3, the V gene TRBV19; TRBD2 matches at 12 bases. The CDR3 length is 17 residues. Trimming at V came to 6 bases and at J to 6 bases, leaving 13 bases not matched to a gene. CDR1 is LNHDA and CDR2 is SQIVND in the germline V gene (reference sequence). CDR3 amino acids: CASRKAGLAGAPDTQYF. The CDR3 nucleotides read TGTGCCAGTAGAAAGGCGGGACTAGCGGGTGCTCCGGATACGCAGTATTTT.

This clonotype was picked up many times. This sequence joins TRBV6-5 and TRBJ2-3; 8 nucleotides line up with TRBD2. Looked up from germline, CDR1 is MNHEY and CDR2 is SVGAGI. This CDR3 is built from 14 residues. The junction had 3 bases not matched to a gene; V was cut back by 6 bases and J by 1 base. This CDR3 is CASRTSGRTDTQYF. The CDR3 nucleotides are TGTGCCAGCAGAACTAGCGGCCGCACAGATACGCAGTATTTT.

This clonotype has more than one count but fewer than ten. The CDR3 sequence: CASSPRDSTSSEKLFF. DNA of the CDR3: TGCGCCAGCAGCCCCCGGGACTCCACGTCAAGTGAAAAACTGTTTTTT. The chain couples TRBV4-3 to TRBJ1-4; tentatively, D is TRBD1 (5 bases). The CDR3 runs to 16 residues. Germline CDR1 is LGHNA and CDR2 is YSLEER. Trimming took 4 bases from V and 7 from J, leaving 19 bases between them.

This clonotype occurred many times. CDR3 amino acids: CASSGRAQETQYF. CDR3 DNA sequence: TGTGCCAGCAGCGGGCGGGCTCAAGAGACCCAGTACTTC. The chain is built from TRBV7-9 and TRBJ2-5; weak D call: TRBD2 (5 bases). CDR1 is SEHNR and CDR2 is FQNEAQ in the germline V gene (reference sequence). The ends were cut back, 5 bases at V and 2 bases at J, with 9 bases in the middle. The CDR3 runs 13 residues.

This clonotype showed up many times. This chain connects TRBV7-9 to TRBJ2-2; D possibly corresponds to TRBD2 (5 bases). The CDR3 runs to 15 residues. V gave up 5 bases and J gave up 0 bases, with 10 bases separating them. From germline, CDR1 is SEHNR and CDR2 FQNEAQ (reference sequence). CDR3 coding DNA: TGTGCCAGCAGCCCCAGGAGGACGAACACCGGGGAGCTGTTTTTT. It codes for CASSPRRTNTGELFF.

In this sample, this clonotype turned up a few times. The CDR3 DNA sequence: TGCAGTGCACCACCCCCACAACTAAACACCGGGGAGCTGTTTTTT. Its protein product is CSAPPPQLNTGELFF. The rearrangement links TRBV20-1 to TRBJ2-2; no clear D gene. Germline CDR1 DFQATT, CDR2 SNEGSKA (reference sequence). The CDR3 totals 15 residues. Trimming shortened V by 6 bases and J by 2 bases, and 16 bases separated the two germline ends.

In this sample, this clonotype turned up a few times. The chain has TRBV6-1 and TRBJ2-6, with TRBD1 matching 7 bases. Germline-derived CDR1 and CDR2 are MNHNS and SASEGT. The CDR3 is 15 amino acids. After removal of 6 bases from V and 2 bases from J, the junction contained 4 bases not matched to a gene. The CDR3 DNA follows: TGTGCCAGCAGCGACAGGGAAACTGGGGCCAACGTCCTGACTTTC. It codes for CASSDRETGANVLTF.

This clonotype has a handful of counts. The CDR3 is CSAPQGLAGEEQFF. CDR3 DNA sequence: TGCAGCGCTCCCCAGGGACTAGCGGGAGAAGAGCAGTTCTTC. This chain connects TRBV29-1 to TRBJ2-1; 14 positions agree with TRBD2. CDR3 size: 14 residues. The germline V gene has CDR1 SQVTM and CDR2 ANQGSEA. The J segment lost 10 bases and the V segment lost 7 bases, leaving 9 bases of the junction unmatched.

V gene TRBV18 combines with J gene TRBJ2-2, with 7 bases aligning to TRBD1. With 5 bases clipped from V and 2 bases from J, the junction kept 5 bases outside the gene matches. The CDR3 sequence is 15 residues long. From germline, CDR1 is KGHSH and CDR2 LQKENI. CDR3 nucleotide sequence: TGTGCCAGCTCATCTGGGACAGCTAACACCGGGGAGCTGTTTTTT. This codes for CASSSGTANTGELFF. Full variable domain (outside the CDR3, taken from reference TRBV18 and TRBJ2-2): NAGVMQNPRHLVRRRGQEARLRCSPMKGHSHVYWYRQLPEEGLKFMVYLQKENIIDESGMPKERFSAEFPKEGPSILRIQQVVRGDSAAYFCASSSGTANTGELFFGEGSRLTVL.

This clonotype came up a few times. In DNA, the CDR3 is TGCGCCAGCAGCTTCGGGGCGAACACCGGGGAGCTGTTTTTT. It encodes CASSFGANTGELFF. The chain combines TRBV5-1 with TRBJ2-2; D might be TRBD2 (5 bases). V shed 2 bases and J shed 0 bases, with 5 bases lying between them. Germline CDR1 SGHRS, CDR2 YFSETQ. CDR3 length equals 14 residues.

In its sample, this clonotype was seen many times. This chain uses TRBV20-1 with TRBJ2-7, with D maybe TRBD1 (5 bases). The CDR3 runs to 15 residues. Trimming stripped 6 bases from V and 5 bases from J, with 23 bases between. Germline CDR1 is DFQATT and CDR2 is SNEGSKA (reference sequence). In DNA form, the CDR3 reads TGCAGTGCCCCGCATAAGGGGCTAGTCGGTGACGAGCAGTACTTC. It encodes CSAPHKGLVGDEQYF.